This T cell receptor (beta chain) was profiled in a study of shared clonotypes between healthy human individuals (dated by TCRdb to the early 2020s). At the level of the whole study: The cohort comprised a couple of women and a few men aged 18 to 49 years. Different laboratories and diverse techniques were used to prepare libraries and sequence TCR repertoires, to increase sequencing depth and limit assay-specific biases. Blood TCR repertoires of about five healthy adults were deeply sequenced to estimate repertoire size and the extent of clonotype sharing between individuals. For each donor, three plates each were used for CD4 naive and CD4 memory, two plates were used for CD8 naive, and one plate was used for CD8 memory. Between about 0.94 and 8.9 billion PBMCs per donor were obtained by leukapheresis.

Overall results and qualifications from the work: Pairwise subsampling led to the expectation that sequencing depth would affect the degree of clonotype sharing among donors. Naive subsets generally had larger estimated clonotype richness than memory subsets did. Because the study included a small number of donors, the genetic and exposure-history diversity represented was limited. Sampling was restricted to blood, and TCR repertoires in tissue are likely to differ from TCR repertoires in blood. Higher generation probabilities were observed for clonotypes shared by all four sorted-subset donors than for non-shared clonotypes. When several donors were compared, the shared fraction of clonotypes was around 5% for naive CD4, about 4% for naive CD8, more than 2% for memory CD4, and roughly 0.43% for memory CD8. Even with the large sequencing depth, rarefaction of the sorted-subset datasets indicated that sequencing was incomplete.

For the CD8 naive samples, CD45RO-negative cells were positively selected for CCR7, yielding a CD45RA+CCR7+ population from which TemRA cells were excluded. Donors were healthy HIV-negative adults with no recently reported acute infections or vaccinations. Every donor was a Caucasian adult living in Nashville, Tennessee, USA. Blood was collected by leukapheresis, and PBMCs were isolated by Ficoll-Histopaque density gradient centrifugation and then cryopreserved in liquid nitrogen vapor phase. Analytical flow cytometry was used to check the purity and quantity of every magnetically sorted T cell population. From each sorted fraction, genomic DNA was isolated and quantified by UV absorbance on a Nanodrop 2000c. Including cysteine and phenylalanine, the CDR3 has 15 amino acids. Only CDR3 DNA is held: 45 bases, read in frame from base 1. The germline V gene gives CDR1 as MNHEY and CDR2 as SVGAGI. Compared with germline, V lacks 6 bases and J lacks 0 bases; bases without a gene match: 8.

Using the deep immunoSEQ assay, TCR CDR3 regions were amplified from genomic DNA by multiplex PCR. For each cell subset, the extracted genomic DNA was distributed evenly across all wells of several immunoSEQ 96-well plates, and each plate served as one replicate. For sorted subsets, each replicate PCR was loaded with roughly 0.2 ug genomic DNA, equivalent to 30,000 to 35,000 T cell genomes. The purified libraries were quantified using a Qubit 3.0 fluorometer, sized with a Bioanalyzer 2100, and then quantified again using the KAPA Library Quantification kit. Each immunoSEQ 96-well plate was sequenced on its own single-read 150-cycle Illumina NextSeq 550 flow cell. The study's processing was this. Because only junctional sequences without quality scores were contained in the immunoSEQ output, filtering matching that applied to full-length reads could not be performed. To assign V/J genes and CDR3, sequences were annotated using PyIR, a Python wrapper for IgBLAST v1.9, with IMGT germline references. Reads were filtered out if the reads had weak V/J assignments (E-value above 1e-6), no CDR3, stop codons, out-of-frame junctions, or ambiguous translated residues. V3J clonotypes were defined as sequences sharing the same inferred V gene, J gene, and CDR3 amino acid sequence. The percentage overlap between two repertoires was calculated by dividing the number of shared unique clonotypes by the size of the smaller repertoire. Three approaches were used to assess repertoire richness: RTK rarefaction, the Chao1 estimator, and Recon v2.1 estimates of unobserved clonotypes. For all TCRbeta clonotypes obtained by the gDNA method from several donors, generation probabilities were computed with OLGA. Held by TCRdb, this immuneACCESS table contains in-frame sequences only and omits some clones. Under half of the omission traces to an unresolved V gene where checked; the cause of the rest is unknown. The V and J calls and clone size are taken from that table; D and trimming were inferred from the DNA. The sample profile shows around 2.1 million clones; about 93% of them were found once. Around 1.7% of the sample lies in the top ten.

Remarks on this clone: What antigen it recognizes has not been identified. No base-level quality is on record; no much larger clone is a single base apart.

The chain joins TRBV6-5 to TRBJ2-7, with TRBD1 identical over 7 junction bases. The receptor was derived from a man aged 18 to 35 in good health. Some clones in this sample may be carry-over from other donors' samples. The sequenced sample was naive CD8+ T cells from PBMCs. Explained via the paper, the cell subset or site label denotes: CD45RA+CCR7+. The CDR3 protein: CASSVTGTASYEQYF. The nucleotide sequence is TGTGCCAGCAGCGTAACCGGGACAGCCTCCTACGAGCAGTACTTC.